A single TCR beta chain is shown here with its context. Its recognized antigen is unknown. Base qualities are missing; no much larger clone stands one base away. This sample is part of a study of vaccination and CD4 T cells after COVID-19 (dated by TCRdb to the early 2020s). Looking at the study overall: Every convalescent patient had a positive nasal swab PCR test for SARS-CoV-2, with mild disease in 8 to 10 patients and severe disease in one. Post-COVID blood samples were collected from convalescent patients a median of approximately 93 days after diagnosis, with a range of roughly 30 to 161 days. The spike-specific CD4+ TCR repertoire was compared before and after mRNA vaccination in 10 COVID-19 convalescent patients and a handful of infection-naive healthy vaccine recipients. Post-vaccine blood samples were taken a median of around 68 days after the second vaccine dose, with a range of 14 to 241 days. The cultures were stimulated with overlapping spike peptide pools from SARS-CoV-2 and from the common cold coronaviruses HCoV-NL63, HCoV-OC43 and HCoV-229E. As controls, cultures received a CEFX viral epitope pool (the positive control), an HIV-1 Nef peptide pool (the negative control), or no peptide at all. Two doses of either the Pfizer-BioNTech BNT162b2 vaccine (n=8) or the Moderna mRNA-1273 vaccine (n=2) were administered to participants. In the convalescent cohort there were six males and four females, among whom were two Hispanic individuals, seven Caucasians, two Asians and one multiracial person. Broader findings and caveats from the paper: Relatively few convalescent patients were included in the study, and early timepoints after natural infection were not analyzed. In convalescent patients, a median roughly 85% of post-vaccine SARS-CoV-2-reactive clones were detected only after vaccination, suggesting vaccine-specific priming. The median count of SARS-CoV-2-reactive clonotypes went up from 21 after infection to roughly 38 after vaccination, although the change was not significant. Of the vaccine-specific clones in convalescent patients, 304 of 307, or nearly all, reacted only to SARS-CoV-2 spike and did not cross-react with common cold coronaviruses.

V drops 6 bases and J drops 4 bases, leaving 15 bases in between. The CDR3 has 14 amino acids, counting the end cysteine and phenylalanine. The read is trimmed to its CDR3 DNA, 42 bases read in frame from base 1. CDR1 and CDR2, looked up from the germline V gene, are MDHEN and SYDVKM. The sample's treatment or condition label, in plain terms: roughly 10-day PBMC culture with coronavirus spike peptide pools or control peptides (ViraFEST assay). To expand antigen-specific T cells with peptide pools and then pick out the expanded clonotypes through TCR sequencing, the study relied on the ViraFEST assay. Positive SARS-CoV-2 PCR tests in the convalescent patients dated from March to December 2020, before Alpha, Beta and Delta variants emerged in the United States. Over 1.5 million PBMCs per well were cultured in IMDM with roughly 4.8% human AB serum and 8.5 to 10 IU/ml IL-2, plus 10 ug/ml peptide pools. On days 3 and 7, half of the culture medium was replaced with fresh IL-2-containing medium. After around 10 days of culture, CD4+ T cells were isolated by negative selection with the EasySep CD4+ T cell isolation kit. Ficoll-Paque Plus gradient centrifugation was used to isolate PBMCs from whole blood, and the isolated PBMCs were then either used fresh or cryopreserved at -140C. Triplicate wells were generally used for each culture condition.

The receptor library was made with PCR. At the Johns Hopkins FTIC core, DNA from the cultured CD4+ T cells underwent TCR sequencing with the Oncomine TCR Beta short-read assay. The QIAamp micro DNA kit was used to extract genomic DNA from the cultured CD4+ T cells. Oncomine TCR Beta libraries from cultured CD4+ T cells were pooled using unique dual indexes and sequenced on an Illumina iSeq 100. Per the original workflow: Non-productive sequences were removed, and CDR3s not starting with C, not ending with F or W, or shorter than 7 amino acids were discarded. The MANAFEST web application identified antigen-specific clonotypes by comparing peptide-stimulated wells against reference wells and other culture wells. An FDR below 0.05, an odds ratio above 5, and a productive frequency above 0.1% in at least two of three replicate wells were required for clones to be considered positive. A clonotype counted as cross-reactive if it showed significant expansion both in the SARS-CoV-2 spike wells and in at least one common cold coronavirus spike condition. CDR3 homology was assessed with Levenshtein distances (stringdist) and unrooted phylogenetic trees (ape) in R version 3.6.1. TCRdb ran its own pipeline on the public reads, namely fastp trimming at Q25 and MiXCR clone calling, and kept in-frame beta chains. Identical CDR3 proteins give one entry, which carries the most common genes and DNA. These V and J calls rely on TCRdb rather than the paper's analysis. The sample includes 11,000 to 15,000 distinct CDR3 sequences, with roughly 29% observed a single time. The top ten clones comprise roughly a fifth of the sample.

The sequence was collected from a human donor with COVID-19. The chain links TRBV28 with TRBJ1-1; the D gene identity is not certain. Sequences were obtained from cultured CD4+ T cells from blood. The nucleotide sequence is TGTGCCAGCAGACCCCGGGAACCGGTCACTGAAGCTTTCTTT. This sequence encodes CASRPREPVTEAFF.